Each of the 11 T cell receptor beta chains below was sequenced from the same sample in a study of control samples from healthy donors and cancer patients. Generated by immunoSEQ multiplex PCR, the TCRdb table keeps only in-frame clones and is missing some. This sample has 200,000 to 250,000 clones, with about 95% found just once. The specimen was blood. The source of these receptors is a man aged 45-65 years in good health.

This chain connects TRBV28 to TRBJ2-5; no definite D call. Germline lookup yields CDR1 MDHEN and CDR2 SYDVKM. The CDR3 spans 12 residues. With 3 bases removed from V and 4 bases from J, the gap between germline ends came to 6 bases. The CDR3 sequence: CASSLSTETQYF. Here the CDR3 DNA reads TGTGCCAGCAGTTTGTCGACAGAGACCCAGTACTTC.

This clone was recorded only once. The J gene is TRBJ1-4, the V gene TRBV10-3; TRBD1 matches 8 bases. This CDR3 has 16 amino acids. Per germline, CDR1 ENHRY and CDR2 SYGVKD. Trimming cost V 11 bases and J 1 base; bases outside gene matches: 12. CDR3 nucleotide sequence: TGTGCCGCCAGTAGGCAGGGGGCGGGAACTAATGAAAAACTGTTTTTT. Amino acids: CAASRQGAGTNEKLFF.

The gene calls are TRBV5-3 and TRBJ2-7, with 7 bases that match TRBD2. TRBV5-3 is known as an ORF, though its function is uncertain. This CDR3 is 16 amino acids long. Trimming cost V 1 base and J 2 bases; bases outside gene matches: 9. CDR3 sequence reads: CARSLWSGAYTYEQYV. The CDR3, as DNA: TGTGCCAGAAGCTTGTGGAGCGGGGCATATACCTACGAGCAGTACGTC.

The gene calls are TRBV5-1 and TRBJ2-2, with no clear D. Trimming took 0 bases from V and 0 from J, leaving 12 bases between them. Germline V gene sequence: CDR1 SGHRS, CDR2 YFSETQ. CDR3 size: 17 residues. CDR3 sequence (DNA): TGCGCCAGCAGCTTGGGAGGTTGGGGATCGAACACCGGGGAGCTGTTTTTT. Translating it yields CASSLGGWGSNTGELFF.

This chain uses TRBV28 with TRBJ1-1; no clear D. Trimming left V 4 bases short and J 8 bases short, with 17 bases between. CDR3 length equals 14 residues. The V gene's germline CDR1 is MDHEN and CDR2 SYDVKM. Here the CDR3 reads CASSSPGRWGEAFF. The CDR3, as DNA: TGTGCCAGCAGTTCCCCGGGCCGTTGGGGAGAAGCTTTCTTT.

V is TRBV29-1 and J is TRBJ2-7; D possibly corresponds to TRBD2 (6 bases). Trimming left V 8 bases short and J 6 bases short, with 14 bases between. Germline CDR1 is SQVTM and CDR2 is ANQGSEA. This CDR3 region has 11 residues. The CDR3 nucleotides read TGCAGCCGTCGCGGAGCGGGCGAGCAGTACGTC. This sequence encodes CSRRGAGEQYV.

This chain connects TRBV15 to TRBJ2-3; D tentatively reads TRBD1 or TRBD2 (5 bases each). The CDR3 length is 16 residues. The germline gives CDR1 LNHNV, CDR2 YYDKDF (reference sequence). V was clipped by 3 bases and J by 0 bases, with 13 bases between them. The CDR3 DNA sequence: TGTGCCACCAGCAGTAGAGTGAGGGGTAGCACAGATACGCAGTATTTT. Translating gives CATSSRVRGSTDTQYF. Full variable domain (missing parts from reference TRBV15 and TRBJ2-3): DAMVIQNPRYQVTQFGKPVTLSCSQTLNHNVMYWYQQKSSQAPKLLFHYYDKDFNNEADTPDNFQSRRPNTSFCFLDIRSPGLGDTAMYLCATSSRVRGSTDTQYFGPGTRLTVL.

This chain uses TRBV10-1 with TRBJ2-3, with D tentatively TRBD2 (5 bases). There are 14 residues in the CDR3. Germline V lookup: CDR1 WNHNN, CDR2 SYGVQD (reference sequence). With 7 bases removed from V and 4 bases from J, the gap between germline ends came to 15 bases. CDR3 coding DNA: TGCGCCAGCAACAACCCGTCGAGGGCAGATACGCAGTATTTT. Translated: CASNNPSRADTQYF.

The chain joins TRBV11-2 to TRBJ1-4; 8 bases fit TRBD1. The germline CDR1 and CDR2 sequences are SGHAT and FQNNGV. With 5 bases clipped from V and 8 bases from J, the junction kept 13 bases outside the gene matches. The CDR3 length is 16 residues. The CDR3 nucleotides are TGTGCCAGCAGCGGGGAGGCAGGGGGCAGGAGGGAAAAACTGTTTTTT. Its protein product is CASSGEAGGRREKLFF.

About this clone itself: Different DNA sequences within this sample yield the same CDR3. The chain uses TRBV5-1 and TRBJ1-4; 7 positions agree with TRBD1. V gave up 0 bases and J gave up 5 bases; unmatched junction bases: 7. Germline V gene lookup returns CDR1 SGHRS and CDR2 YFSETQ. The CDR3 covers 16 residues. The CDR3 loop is CASSLGQGLTNEKLFF. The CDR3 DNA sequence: TGCGCCAGCAGCTTGGGACAGGGCCTCACCAATGAAAAACTGTTTTTT.

The CDR3 reads CASSDRASGTGELFF. The CDR3 bases are TGTGCCAGCAGTGATCGGGCGTCGGGCACCGGGGAGCTGTTTTTT. The V gene is TRBV2, the J gene TRBJ2-2, with D hard to call. Germline V gene data show CDR1 as SNHLY and CDR2 as FYNNEI. CDR3 length: 15 residues. V was clipped by 3 bases and J by 4 bases, with 12 bases between them. The whole variable domain, filled in from reference TRBV2 and TRBJ2-2, reads EPEVTQTPSHQVTQMGQEVILRCVPISNHLYFYWYRQILGQKVEFLVSFYNNEISEKSEIFDDQFSVERPDGSNFTLKIRSTKLEDSAMYFCASSDRASGTGELFFGEGSRLTVL.